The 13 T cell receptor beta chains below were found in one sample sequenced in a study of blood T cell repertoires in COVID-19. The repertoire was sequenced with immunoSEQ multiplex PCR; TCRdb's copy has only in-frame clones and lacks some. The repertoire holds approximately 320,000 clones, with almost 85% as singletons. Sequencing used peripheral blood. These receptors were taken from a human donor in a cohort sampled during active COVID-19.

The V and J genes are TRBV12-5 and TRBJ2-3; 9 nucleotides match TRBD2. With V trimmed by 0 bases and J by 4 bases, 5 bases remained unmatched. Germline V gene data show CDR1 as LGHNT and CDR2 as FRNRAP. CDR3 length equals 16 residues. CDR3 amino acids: CASGLVRGGAADTQYF. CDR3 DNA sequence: TGTGCTAGTGGTTTGGTACGCGGGGGGGCGGCAGATACGCAGTATTTT. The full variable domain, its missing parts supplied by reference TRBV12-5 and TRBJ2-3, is DARVTQTPRHKVTEMGQEVTMRCQPILGHNTVFWYRQTMMQGLELLAYFRNRAPLDDSGMPKDRFSAEMPDATLATLKIQPSEPRDSAVYFCASGLVRGGAADTQYFGPGTRLTVL.

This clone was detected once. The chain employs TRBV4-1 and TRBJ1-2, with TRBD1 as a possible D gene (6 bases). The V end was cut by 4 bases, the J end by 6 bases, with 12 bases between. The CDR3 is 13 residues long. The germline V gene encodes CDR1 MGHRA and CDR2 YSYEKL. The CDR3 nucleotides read TGCGCCAGCAGCCTTACAACAGGGAATGGCTACACCTTC. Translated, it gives CASSLTTGNGYTF.

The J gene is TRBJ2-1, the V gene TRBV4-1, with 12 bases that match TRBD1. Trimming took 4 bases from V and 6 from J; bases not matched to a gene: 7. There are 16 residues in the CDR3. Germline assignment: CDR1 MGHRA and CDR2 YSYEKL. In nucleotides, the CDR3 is TGCGCCAGCAGCCCCGACCGGGACAGGGGGCTCAATGAGCAGTTCTTC. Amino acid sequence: CASSPDRDRGLNEQFF.

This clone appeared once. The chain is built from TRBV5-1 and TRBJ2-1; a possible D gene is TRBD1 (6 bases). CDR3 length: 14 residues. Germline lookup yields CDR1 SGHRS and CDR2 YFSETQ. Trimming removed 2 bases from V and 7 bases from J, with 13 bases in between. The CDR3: CASSFGTLLNEQFF. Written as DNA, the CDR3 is TGCGCCAGCAGCTTTGGGACACTCCTGAATGAGCAGTTCTTC.

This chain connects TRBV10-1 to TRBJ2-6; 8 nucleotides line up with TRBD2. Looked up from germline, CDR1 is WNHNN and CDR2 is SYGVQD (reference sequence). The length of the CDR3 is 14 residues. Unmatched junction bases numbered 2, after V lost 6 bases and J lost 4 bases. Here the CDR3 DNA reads TGCGCCAGCAGCGGGGGGGACGGGGCCAACGTCCTGACTTTC. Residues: CASSGGDGANVLTF.

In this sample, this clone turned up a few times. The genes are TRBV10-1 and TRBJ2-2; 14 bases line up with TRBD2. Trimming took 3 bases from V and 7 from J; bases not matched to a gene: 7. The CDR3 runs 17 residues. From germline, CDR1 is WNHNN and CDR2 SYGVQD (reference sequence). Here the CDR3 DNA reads TGCGCCAGCAGTGACCCGACTAGCGGGGGGGCCGACGGGGAGCTGTTTTTT. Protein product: CASSDPTSGGADGELFF.

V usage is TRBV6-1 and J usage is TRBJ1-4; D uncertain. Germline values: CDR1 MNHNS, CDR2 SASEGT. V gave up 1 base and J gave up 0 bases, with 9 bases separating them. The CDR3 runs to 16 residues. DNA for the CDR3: TGTGCCAGCAGTGAAGTGGCAGATACAACTAATGAAAAACTGTTTTTT. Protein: CASSEVADTTNEKLFF.

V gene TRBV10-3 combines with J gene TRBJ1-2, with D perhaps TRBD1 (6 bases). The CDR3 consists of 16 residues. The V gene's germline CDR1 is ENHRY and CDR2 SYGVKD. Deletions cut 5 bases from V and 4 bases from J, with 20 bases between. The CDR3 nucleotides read TGTGCCATCAGTCCTGGACAGTCTTTGAAGTCCTATGGCTACACCTTC. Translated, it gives CAISPGQSLKSYGYTF.

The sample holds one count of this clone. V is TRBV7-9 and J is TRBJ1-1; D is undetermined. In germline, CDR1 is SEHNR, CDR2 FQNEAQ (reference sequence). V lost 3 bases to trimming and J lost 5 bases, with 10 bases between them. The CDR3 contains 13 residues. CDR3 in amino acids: CASSLEGQTEAFF. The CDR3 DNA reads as TGTGCCAGCAGCTTGGAGGGCCAGACTGAAGCTTTCTTT.

For the CDR3, the DNA is TGTGCCAGCAGTTTCGGTGGCGGAGCTAACTATGGCTACACCTTC. Amino acid sequence: CASSFGGGANYGYTF. The V gene is TRBV27, the J gene TRBJ1-2; D is undetermined. Germline V gene lookup returns CDR1 MNHEY and CDR2 SMNVEV (reference sequence). Trimming shortened V by 3 bases and J by 0 bases, and 11 bases separated the two germline ends. This CDR3 has 15 residues.

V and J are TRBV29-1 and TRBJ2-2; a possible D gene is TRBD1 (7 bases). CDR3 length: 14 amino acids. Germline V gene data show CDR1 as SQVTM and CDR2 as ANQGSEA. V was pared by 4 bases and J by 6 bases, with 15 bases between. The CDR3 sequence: CSVVQGGHPGELFF. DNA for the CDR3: TGCAGCGTTGTTCAGGGGGGCCATCCCGGGGAGCTGTTTTTT.

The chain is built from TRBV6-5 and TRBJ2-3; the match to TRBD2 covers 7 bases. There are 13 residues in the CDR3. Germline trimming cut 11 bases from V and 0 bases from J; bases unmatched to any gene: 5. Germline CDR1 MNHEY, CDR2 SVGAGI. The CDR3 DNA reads TGTGCCGGGAGCGGGGAAAGCACAGATACGCAGTATTTT. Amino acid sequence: CAGSGESTDTQYF.

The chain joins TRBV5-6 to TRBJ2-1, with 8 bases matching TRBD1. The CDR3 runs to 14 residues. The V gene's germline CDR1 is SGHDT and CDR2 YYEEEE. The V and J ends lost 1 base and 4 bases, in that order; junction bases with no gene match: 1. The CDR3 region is CASSLNRGYNEQFF. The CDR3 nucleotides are TGTGCCAGCAGCTTGAACAGGGGGTACAATGAGCAGTTCTTC.